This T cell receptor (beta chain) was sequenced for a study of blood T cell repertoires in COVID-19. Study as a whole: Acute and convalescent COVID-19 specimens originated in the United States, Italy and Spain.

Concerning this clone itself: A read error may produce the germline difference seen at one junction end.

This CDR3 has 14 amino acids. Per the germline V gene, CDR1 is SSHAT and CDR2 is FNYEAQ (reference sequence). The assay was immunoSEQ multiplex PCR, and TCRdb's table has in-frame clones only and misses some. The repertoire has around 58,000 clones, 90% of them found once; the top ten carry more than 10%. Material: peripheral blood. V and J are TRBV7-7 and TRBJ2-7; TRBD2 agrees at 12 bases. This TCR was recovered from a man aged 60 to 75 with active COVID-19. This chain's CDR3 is CASSPSGGANEQYF. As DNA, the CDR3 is TGTGCTAGCAGCCCTAGCGGGGGGGCCAACGAGCAGTACTTC.